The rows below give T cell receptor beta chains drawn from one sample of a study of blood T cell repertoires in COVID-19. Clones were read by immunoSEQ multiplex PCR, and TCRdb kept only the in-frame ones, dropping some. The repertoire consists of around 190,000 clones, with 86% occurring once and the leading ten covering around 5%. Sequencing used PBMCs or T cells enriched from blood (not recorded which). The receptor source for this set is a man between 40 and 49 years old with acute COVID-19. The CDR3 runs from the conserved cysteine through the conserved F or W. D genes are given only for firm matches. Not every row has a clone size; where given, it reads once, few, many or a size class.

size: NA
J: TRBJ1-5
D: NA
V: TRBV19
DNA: TGTGCCAGTAGTAGGACGGGGTATCAGCCCCAGCATTTT
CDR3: CASSRTGYQPQHF

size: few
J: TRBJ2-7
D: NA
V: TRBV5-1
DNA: TGCGCCAGCAGCCCGGACAATTTCGGAGAGCAGTACTTC
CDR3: CASSPDNFGEQYF

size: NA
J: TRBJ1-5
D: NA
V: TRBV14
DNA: TGTGCCAGCAGCCAAAGTCAGGGGAATCAGCCCCAGCATTTT
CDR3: CASSQSQGNQPQHF

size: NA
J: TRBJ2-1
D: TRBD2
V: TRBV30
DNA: TGTGCCTGGAAGCGGGAGGGCCTCAATGAGCAGTTCTTC
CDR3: CAWKREGLNEQFF

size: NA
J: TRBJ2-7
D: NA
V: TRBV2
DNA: TGTGCCAGCAGCTTGGGGCCTGGCTACGAGCAGTACTTC
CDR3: CASSLGPGYEQYF

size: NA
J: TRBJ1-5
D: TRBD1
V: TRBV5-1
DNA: TGCGCCAGCAGCTTGGGGGACAGCCCCGATCAGCCCCAGCATTTT
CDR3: CASSLGDSPDQPQHF

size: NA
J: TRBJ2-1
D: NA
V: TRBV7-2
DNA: TGTGCCAGCAGCTTAGTGGGCTTCAATGAGCAGTTCTTC
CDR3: CASSLVGFNEQFF

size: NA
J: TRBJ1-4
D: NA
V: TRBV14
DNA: TGTGCCAGCAGCCAAAGGCAGGGGAATGAAAAACTGTTTTTT
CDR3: CASSQRQGNEKLFF

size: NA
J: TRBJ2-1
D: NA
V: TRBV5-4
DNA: TGTGCCAGCAGCTTGGTAGCTAGCGTCAATGAGCAGTTCTTC
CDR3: CASSLVASVNEQFF

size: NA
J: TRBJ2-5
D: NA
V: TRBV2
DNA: TGTGCCAGCTTACCTACGTTCGGGGAGACCCAGTACTTC
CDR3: CASLPTFGETQYF

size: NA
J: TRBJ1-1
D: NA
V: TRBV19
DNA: TGTGCCAGTAGCCTGGGGAGGCGTAACCCTGAAGCTTTCTTT
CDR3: CASSLGRRNPEAFF

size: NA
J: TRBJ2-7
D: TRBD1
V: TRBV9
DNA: TGTGCCAGCAGCGTCCGGGACAGGGCCTACGAGCAGTACTTC
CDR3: CASSVRDRAYEQYF

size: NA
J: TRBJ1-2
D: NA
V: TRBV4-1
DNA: TGCGCCAGCAGCCAAGCACGGGGGGATGGCTACACCTTC
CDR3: CASSQARGDGYTF

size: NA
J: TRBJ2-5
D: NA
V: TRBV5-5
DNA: TGTGCCAGCAGCTTGTTCCGGCGGGAAGAGACCCAGTACTTC
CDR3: CASSLFRREETQYF

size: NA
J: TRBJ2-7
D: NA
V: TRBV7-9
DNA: TGTGCCAGCAGCCCATCTCAGCGGCGGGAAAGACTCTCCCCCTACGAGCAGTACTTC
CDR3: CASSPSQRRERLSPYEQYF

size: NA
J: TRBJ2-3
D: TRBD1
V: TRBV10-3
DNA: TGTGCCATCACCCCCAGGGAGACAGGGGGCCCAGATACGCAGTATTTT
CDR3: CAITPRETGGPDTQYF

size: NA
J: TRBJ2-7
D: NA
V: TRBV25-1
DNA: TGTGCCAGCGTCCAGGGAGGGCAGTACTTC
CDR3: CASVQGGQYF

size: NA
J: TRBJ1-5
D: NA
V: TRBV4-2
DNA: TGTGCCAGCAGCCAAAGAGGGGGTCAGCCCCAGCATTTT
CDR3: CASSQRGGQPQHF

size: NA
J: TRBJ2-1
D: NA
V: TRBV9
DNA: TGTGCCAGCAGCGAGAGACTACTCGATGTGTTCAATGAGCAGTTCTTC
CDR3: CASSERLLDVFNEQFF

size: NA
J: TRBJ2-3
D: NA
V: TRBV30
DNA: TGTGCCTGGACCCGACTGCCCCCTAGCACAGATACGCAGTATTTT
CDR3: CAWTRLPPSTDTQYF

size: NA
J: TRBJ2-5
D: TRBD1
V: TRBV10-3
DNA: TGTGCCATCAGAGAAGGGACAGGTCAAGAGACCCAGTACTTC
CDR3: CAIREGTGQETQYF

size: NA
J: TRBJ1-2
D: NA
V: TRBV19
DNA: TGTGCCAGTAGTAGGGGCGATGACTATGGCTACACCTTC
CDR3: CASSRGDDYGYTF

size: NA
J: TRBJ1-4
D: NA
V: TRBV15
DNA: TGTGCCACCAGCAGAGGAGGCGGTGAAAAACTGTTTTTT
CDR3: CATSRGGGEKLFF

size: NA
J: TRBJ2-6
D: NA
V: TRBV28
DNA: TGTGCCAGCAGTTTATGGGAGGACTCTGGGGCCAACGTCCTGACTTTC
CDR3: CASSLWEDSGANVLTF

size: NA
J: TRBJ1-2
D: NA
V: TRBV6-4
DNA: TGTGCCAGCAGTGACACGTACAGAAACTATGGCTACACCTTC
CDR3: CASSDTYRNYGYTF

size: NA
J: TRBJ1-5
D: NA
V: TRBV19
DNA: TGTGCCAGTAGTATTATGCGGGGTCAGCCCCAGCATTTT
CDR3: CASSIMRGQPQHF

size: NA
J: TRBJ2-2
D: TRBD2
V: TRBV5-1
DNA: TGCGCCAGCAGCTCCAGGCCGGGACTAGTGAACACCGGGGAGCTGTTTTTT
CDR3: CASSSRPGLVNTGELFF

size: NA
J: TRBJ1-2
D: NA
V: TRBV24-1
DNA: TGTGCCACCAGTCGGAGCTCAGGGGACTATGGCTACACCTTC
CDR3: CATSRSSGDYGYTF

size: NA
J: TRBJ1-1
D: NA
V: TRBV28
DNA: TGTGCCAGCAGTTTAGTGGCGGGGGGCGTCACTGAAGCTTTCTTT
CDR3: CASSLVAGGVTEAFF

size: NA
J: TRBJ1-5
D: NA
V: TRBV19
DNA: TGTGCCAGTAGTAGAGCTACCAATCAGCCCCAGCATTTT
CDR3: CASSRATNQPQHF

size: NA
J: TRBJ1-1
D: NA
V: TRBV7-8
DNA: TGTGCCAGCAGCTTCCCCTCAGGGAACACTGAAGCTTTCTTT
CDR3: CASSFPSGNTEAFF

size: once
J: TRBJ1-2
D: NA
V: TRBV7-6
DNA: TGTGCCAGCAGCTTAGGTGCGGAAACTAACTATGGCTACACCTTC
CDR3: CASSLGAETNYGYTF

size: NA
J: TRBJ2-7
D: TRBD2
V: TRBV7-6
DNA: TGTGCCAGCAGCTTCGGGACTAGCGGGAGTTACGAGCAGTACTTC
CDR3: CASSFGTSGSYEQYF

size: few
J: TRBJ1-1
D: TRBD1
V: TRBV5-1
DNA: TGCGCCAGCAGCTTGGACAGGGGTAACACTGAAGCTTTCTTT
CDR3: CASSLDRGNTEAFF

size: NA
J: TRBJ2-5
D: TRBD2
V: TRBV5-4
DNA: TGTGCCAGCAGCTTCATAGCGGGAGGGGGGGAGACCCAGTACTTC
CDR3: CASSFIAGGGETQYF

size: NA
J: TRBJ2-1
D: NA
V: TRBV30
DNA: TGTGCCTGGAGTGTATTCGGTTACAATGAGCAGTTCTTC
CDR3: CAWSVFGYNEQFF

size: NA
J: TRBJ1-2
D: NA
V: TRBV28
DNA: TGTGCCAGCAGTTTCATTGCTAACTATGGCTACACCTTC
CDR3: CASSFIANYGYTF

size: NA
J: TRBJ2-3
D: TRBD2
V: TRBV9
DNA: TGTGCCAGCAGCGTGCCTAGCGGGATGGGGTCAGATACGCAGTATTTT
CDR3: CASSVPSGMGSDTQYF

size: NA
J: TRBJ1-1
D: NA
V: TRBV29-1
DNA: TGCAGCGTTGGACAGCTCATGAACACTGAAGCTTTCTTT
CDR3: CSVGQLMNTEAFF

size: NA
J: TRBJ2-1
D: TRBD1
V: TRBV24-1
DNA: TGTGCCACCAGTGACCCTCCGGGACAGGGGTACAATGAGCAGTTCTTC
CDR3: CATSDPPGQGYNEQFF

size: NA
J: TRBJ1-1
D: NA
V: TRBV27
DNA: TGTGCCAGCAGTACAAATCCGGGTGTCACTGAAGCTTTCTTT
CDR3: CASSTNPGVTEAFF

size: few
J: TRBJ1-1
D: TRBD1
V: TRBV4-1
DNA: TGCGCCAGCAGCCAGTCCGGGACAGGGATGAACACTGAAGCTTTCTTT
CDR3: CASSQSGTGMNTEAFF

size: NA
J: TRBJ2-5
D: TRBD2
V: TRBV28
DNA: TGTGCCAGCAGTTTTCTCGTTCTGCTAGCGGGAGGTGGGCAAGAGACCCAGTACTTC
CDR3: CASSFLVLLAGGGQETQYF

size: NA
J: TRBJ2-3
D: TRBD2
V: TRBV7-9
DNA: TGTGCCAGCAGCTGGGGGGGTAACGCAGATACGCAGTATTTT
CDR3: CASSWGGNADTQYF

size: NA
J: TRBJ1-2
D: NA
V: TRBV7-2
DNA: TGTGCCAGCAACCGTGGAGAGTACTATGGCTACACCTTC
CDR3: CASNRGEYYGYTF

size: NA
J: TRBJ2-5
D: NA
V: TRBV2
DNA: TGTGCCAGCAGTGAAGGGGCTAGCGAAGAGACCCAGTACTTC
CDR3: CASSEGASEETQYF

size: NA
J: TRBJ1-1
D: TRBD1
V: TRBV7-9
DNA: TGTGCCAGCAGCAGTAACAGGGGTACTGAAGCTTTCTTT
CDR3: CASSSNRGTEAFF